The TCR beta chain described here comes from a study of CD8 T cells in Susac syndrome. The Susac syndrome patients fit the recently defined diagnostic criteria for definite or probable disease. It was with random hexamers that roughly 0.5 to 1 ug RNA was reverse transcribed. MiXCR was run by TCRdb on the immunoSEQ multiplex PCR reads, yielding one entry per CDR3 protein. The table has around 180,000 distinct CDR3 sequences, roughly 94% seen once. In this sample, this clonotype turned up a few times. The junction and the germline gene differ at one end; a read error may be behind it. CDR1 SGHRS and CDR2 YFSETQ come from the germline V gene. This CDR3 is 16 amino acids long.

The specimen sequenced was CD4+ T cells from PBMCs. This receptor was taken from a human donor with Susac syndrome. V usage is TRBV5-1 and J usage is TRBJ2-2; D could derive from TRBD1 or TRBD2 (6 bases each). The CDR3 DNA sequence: TGCGCCAGCAGCTTGGTCCCGGGGGCGAATACCGGGGAGCTGTTTTTT. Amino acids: CASSLVPGANTGELFF.